The next 16 T cell receptor beta chains were all read from a single sample in a study of blood T cell repertoires in COVID-19. Clones were read by immunoSEQ multiplex PCR, and TCRdb kept only the in-frame ones, dropping some. The table includes 150,000 to 160,000 clones, 75% to 90% detected once. The sequencing sample was made of peripheral blood. The source of these receptors is a woman aged 40 to 55 with acute or convalescent COVID-19.

The V gene is TRBV15, the J gene TRBJ1-1; D is perhaps TRBD1 (5 bases). V dropped 1 base and J dropped 4 bases, with 10 bases sitting between them. Germline assignment: CDR1 LNHNV and CDR2 YYDKDF (reference sequence). This CDR3 region has 14 residues. The CDR3 DNA reads as TGTGCCACCAGCAGAGGTAGACAGCTCACTGAAGCTTTCTTT. It specifies CATSRGRQLTEAFF.

This chain joins TRBV18 and TRBJ2-7; 10 bases align to TRBD1. The CDR3 has 16 amino acids. Germline loops: CDR1 KGHSH, CDR2 LQKENI. Unmatched junction bases numbered 6, after V lost 4 bases and J lost 0 bases. The CDR3 DNA reads as TGTGCCAGCTCACTGACAGGGGGCGCAAGCTCCTACGAGCAGTACTTC. It translates to CASSLTGGASSYEQYF.

The table lists this clone with a count of one. One end of the junction varies from germline; a read error may be responsible. The V call is TRBV6-5, the J call TRBJ1-4; weak D call: TRBD1 (6 bases). Germline CDR1 is MNHEY and CDR2 is SVGAGI. The CDR3 is made up of 15 amino acids. The CDR3 reads CASSPSGTTNEKLFF. In DNA form, the CDR3 reads TGTGCCAGCTCCCCGTCCGGGACAACGAATGAAAAACTGTTTTTT.

This chain uses TRBV2 with TRBJ1-5, with 9 bases identical to TRBD1. Germline lookup yields CDR1 SNHLY and CDR2 FYNNEI. CDR3 length: 17 amino acids. With 6 bases clipped from V and 3 bases from J, the junction kept 12 bases outside the gene matches. CDR3 region: CASRDRQGGAFNQPQHF. CDR3 nucleotide sequence: TGTGCCAGCAGGGACCGACAGGGGGGGGCCTTCAATCAGCCCCAGCATTTT.

The V gene is TRBV27, the J gene TRBJ1-2; 10 bases fit TRBD1. CDR1 and CDR2 (germline): MNHEY, SMNVEV (reference sequence). The CDR3 has 15 residues. Losses at the gene ends were 6 bases for V and 8 bases for J; bases not matched to a gene: 12. CDR3 in amino acids: CASSDRQGALKGYTF. Written as DNA, the CDR3 is TGTGCCAGCAGCGACCGACAGGGGGCCCTCAAGGGCTACACCTTC.

The genes are TRBV20-1 and TRBJ2-7; 9 nucleotides match TRBD1. The J segment lost 5 bases and the V segment lost 3 bases, leaving 8 bases of the junction unmatched. Germline-derived CDR1 and CDR2 are DFQATT and SNEGSKA (reference sequence). This CDR3 is built from 14 residues. The CDR3 region is CSASIATGGNEQYF. The CDR3 nucleotides are TGCAGTGCTAGTATAGCGACAGGGGGAAACGAGCAGTACTTC.

The rearrangement links TRBV9 to TRBJ1-1; TRBD1 matches 7 bases. The CDR3 length is 15 residues. Germline loops: CDR1 SGDLS, CDR2 YYNGEE. Germline trimming cut 4 bases from V and 0 bases from J; bases unmatched to any gene: 6. The CDR3 bases are TGTGCCAGCAGCCTAGAGGGGGCCATGAACACTGAAGCTTTCTTT. Amino acid sequence: CASSLEGAMNTEAFF.

The chain carries TRBV12-3 or TRBV12-4 and TRBJ2-7, with TRBD1 matching over 7 bases. J lost 3 bases, V lost 4 bases, and 3 bases had no gene match. The CDR3 length is 13 residues. The CDR3 is CASSSQGDYEQYF. CDR3 in DNA: TGTGCCAGCAGTTCGCAGGGGGACTACGAGCAGTACTTC.

This chain links TRBV28 with TRBJ1-5, with D perhaps matching TRBD1 (6 bases). The V gene's germline CDR1 is MDHEN and CDR2 SYDVKM. The ends were cut back, 6 bases at V and 6 bases at J, with 24 bases in the middle. The CDR3 length is 17 residues. Written as DNA, the CDR3 is TGTGCCAGCAGGCAAACAGGGTTGGGGAGCACTATTCAGCCCCAGCATTTT. This translates into CASRQTGLGSTIQPQHF.

The chain is built from TRBV7-9 and TRBJ2-7, with D possibly TRBD1 on 6 matching bases. The CDR3 spans 16 residues. V was pared by 5 bases and J by 1 base, with 18 bases between. The germline CDR1 and CDR2 sequences are SEHNR and FQNEAQ (reference sequence). The DNA of the CDR3 is TGTGCCAGCAGCCGTACCGGGACACTTCTATCCTACGAGCAGTACTTC. It translates to CASSRTGTLLSYEQYF.

J is TRBJ2-7 and V is TRBV11-2; no clear D gene. CDR1 SGHAT and CDR2 FQNNGV come from the germline V gene. This CDR3 is 15 amino acids long. Trimming stripped 0 bases from V and 3 bases from J, with 12 bases between. The CDR3 bases are TGTGCCAGCAGCTTAGATCGGAGAGGAAACTACGAGCAGTACTTC. This codes for CASSLDRRGNYEQYF.

The chain is built from TRBV5-4 and TRBJ1-4, with no clear D. Between the trimmed V and J ends, which lost 0 bases and 6 bases, there was a span of 15 bases. CDR1 is SGHNT and CDR2 is YYREEE in the germline V gene (reference sequence). The CDR3 consists of 16 residues. The CDR3 coding sequence is TGTGCCAGCAGCTTGGGCGGATTGGTCACGGATGAAAAACTGTTTTTT. Its protein is CASSLGGLVTDEKLFF.

The chain combines TRBV6-5 with TRBJ1-2; D remains unclear. The CDR3 is 15 residues long. CDR1 and CDR2 from the germline V gene are MNHEY and SVGAGI. Trimming stripped 2 bases from V and 6 bases from J, with 16 bases between. The chain's CDR3 is CASSYRGLPSHGYTF. The CDR3 DNA reads TGTGCCAGCAGTTACCGGGGTCTACCGAGCCATGGCTACACCTTC.

The genes are TRBV3-1 (or the pseudogene TRBV3-2) and TRBJ2-7; 13 positions match TRBD2. Trimming cost V 0 bases and J 2 bases; bases outside gene matches: 4. Germline V gene lookup returns CDR1 LGHDT and CDR2 YNNKEL (reference sequence). The CDR3 loop spans 17 amino acids. Here the CDR3 reads CASSQDRGLAGTYEQYF. The DNA of the CDR3 is TGTGCCAGCAGCCAAGATAGGGGACTAGCGGGAACCTACGAGCAGTACTTC.

The gene calls are TRBV3-1 (or the pseudogene TRBV3-2) and TRBJ2-1; D is possibly TRBD2 (5 bases). CDR1 and CDR2 from the germline V gene are LGHDT and YNNKEL (reference sequence). This CDR3 is 18 amino acids long. V lost 0 bases, J lost 6 bases, and 21 bases lay in between. The CDR3: CASSQDRRVPWVGNEQFF. CDR3 sequence (DNA): TGTGCCAGCAGCCAAGATAGGCGGGTTCCCTGGGTTGGCAATGAGCAGTTCTTC.

This sequence joins TRBV13 and TRBJ2-2; 7 nucleotides agree with TRBD2. The germline CDR1 and CDR2 sequences are PRHDT and FYEKMQ (reference sequence). This CDR3 has 16 residues. V lost 1 base, J lost 4 bases, and 6 bases stayed unmatched. CDR3 nucleotides: TGTGCCAGCAGCTTAGACACGGCTAGCGGCACCGGGGAGCTGTTTTTT. This sequence encodes CASSLDTASGTGELFF.